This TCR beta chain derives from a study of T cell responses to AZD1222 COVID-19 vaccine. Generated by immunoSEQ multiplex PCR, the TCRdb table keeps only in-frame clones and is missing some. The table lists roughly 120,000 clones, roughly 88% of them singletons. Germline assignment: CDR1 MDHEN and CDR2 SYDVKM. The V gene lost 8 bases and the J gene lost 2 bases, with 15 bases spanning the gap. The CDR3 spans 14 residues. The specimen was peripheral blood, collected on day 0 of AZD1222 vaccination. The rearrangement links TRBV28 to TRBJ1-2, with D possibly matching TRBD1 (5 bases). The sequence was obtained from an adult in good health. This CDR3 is CASQAPAGNYGYTF. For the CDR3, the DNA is TGTGCCAGCCAAGCTCCCGCAGGGAACTATGGCTACACCTTC.